This T cell receptor (beta chain) came from a study of blood T cell repertoires in COVID-19. About the study: Specimens from acute and convalescent COVID-19 originated in the United States, Italy and Spain. The cDNA or gDNA used as material had been derived from T cells, B-cell-depleted T cells, or PBMCs.

J was trimmed by 10 bases and V by 4 bases; bases with no gene match: 12. The CDR3 length is 17 residues. Germline lookup yields CDR1 LGHNA and CDR2 YNFKEQ. In the authors' workflow: Amplification of reference gene primers was used by the study to estimate nucleated cell counts. Libraries were prepared by immunoSEQ multiplex PCR; TCRdb keeps only in-frame clonotypes and omits some of them. D and trimming were read from the DNA, whereas the V and J calls and clone size are those reported in that table. The sample holds about 92,000 clones, 80% seen once. Sequencing was performed on peripheral blood. The chain has TRBV4-2 and TRBJ2-1; the match to TRBD2 covers 14 bases. The TCR comes from a man over 45 who had recovered from COVID-19. The CDR3: CASSPQAGLAGGDEQFF. The CDR3 DNA reads TGTGCCAGCAGCCCCCAAGCCGGACTAGCGGGAGGAGACGAGCAGTTCTTC.